A single sample is the source of the 25 T cell receptor beta chains below, sequenced in a study of breast tumors, draining lymph nodes, adjacent tissues. TCRdb analysed the multiplex PCR reads with MiXCR anew, one entry per CDR3 protein. The sample holds 15,000 to 20,000 distinct CDR3 sequences; roughly two fifths are singletons and the top ten take about 20%. The material sequenced was breast tumor tissue. The receptors originated from a female donor with breast cancer. Some clones in this sample may be carry-over from other donors' samples.

This clonotype occurred many times. The chain joins TRBV4-1 to TRBJ2-1; 9 bases line up with TRBD2. This CDR3 is built from 16 residues. Germline V gives CDR1 MGHRA, CDR2 YSYEKL. V dropped 4 bases and J dropped 4; count of bases not matched to a gene: 8. The CDR3 DNA follows: TGCGCCAGCAGCCTGCGGATAGCGGGAGATTACAATGAGCAGTTCTTC. Translated, it gives CASSLRIAGDYNEQFF.

The chain links TRBV19 to TRBJ1-2; D call uncertain. CDR3 length: 12 amino acids. The V end lost 3 bases, the J end lost 8 bases, and 10 bases lay between the germline ends. In germline, CDR1 is LNHDA, CDR2 SQIVND (reference sequence). In nucleotides, the CDR3 is TGTGCCAGTAGTATGGGGTCCCGAGGCTACACCTTC. Its protein is CASSMGSRGYTF.

This clonotype was picked up many times. This sequence may be a read error, since a much larger clone differs from it by one base. The chain couples TRBV6-5 to TRBJ1-2, with 9 bases identical to TRBD1. J was trimmed by 3 bases and V by 5 bases; bases with no gene match: 10. The length of the CDR3 is 16 residues. From germline, CDR1 is MNHEY and CDR2 SVGAGI. The CDR3 sequence is CASSHSRDREDYGYTF. The DNA for the CDR3 is TGTGCCAGCAGTCACAGCCGGGACAGGGAAGACTATGGCTACACCTTC.

This clonotype is medium-sized. The chain carries TRBV7-2 and TRBJ2-1, with 8 bases matching TRBD2. CDR3 size: 17 residues. Trimming removed 5 bases from V and 4 bases from J; junction bases left unmatched: 13. Germline V gene lookup returns CDR1 SGHTA and CDR2 FQGNSA. The CDR3 DNA reads as TGTGCCAGCAGCCCCGTCGGAGTAGCGGGACGGTACAATGAGCAGTTCTTC. Translated, it gives CASSPVGVAGRYNEQFF.

This chain connects TRBV29-1 to TRBJ2-6; D unresolved. V lost 5 bases and J 4 bases, leaving 6 bases between the germline ends. CDR1 and CDR2 from the germline V gene are SQVTM and ANQGSEA. The CDR3 runs 12 residues. The CDR3 DNA follows: TGCAGCGTTCTCTTGGGGGCCAACGTCCTGACTTTC. It is translated as CSVLLGANVLTF.

This sequence joins TRBV7-2 and TRBJ2-1; 9 positions agree with TRBD2. This CDR3 has 16 amino acids. CDR1 and CDR2 from the germline V gene are SGHTA and FQGNSA. V was pared by 5 bases and J by 0 bases, with 5 bases of the junction left unmatched. The DNA of the CDR3 is TGTGCCAGCAGCCGACTAGCGGAGAGCTCCTACAATGAGCAGTTCTTC. Residues: CASSRLAESSYNEQFF.

This clonotype appeared many times. The chain has TRBV28 and TRBJ2-1; D gene ambiguous. V was clipped by 4 bases and J by 4 bases, with 17 bases between them. Germline V lookup: CDR1 MDHEN, CDR2 SYDVKM. The CDR3 sequence is 16 residues long. The CDR3 is CASSSPDQAFYNEQFF. Here the CDR3 DNA reads TGTGCCAGCAGTTCCCCTGATCAGGCCTTTTACAATGAGCAGTTCTTC.

This clonotype is medium-sized in the sample. This chain uses TRBV6-6 with TRBJ1-6, with D possibly TRBD1 on 6 matching bases. The CDR3 totals 17 residues. Germline assignment: CDR1 MNHNY and CDR2 SVGAGI (reference sequence). V was clipped by 4 bases and J by 3 bases, with 16 bases between them. The CDR3 DNA follows: TGTGCCAGCAGTTCAAGGGCAGGGGCTGGCTATAATTCACCCCTCCACTTT. Residues: CASSSRAGAGYNSPLHF.

This clonotype was seen at least ten times. CDR3 nucleotides: TGTGCCAGCAACCAGGGGGCGAGCAATCAGCCCCAGCATTTT. Translation: CASNQGASNQPQHF. This chain connects TRBV6-1 to TRBJ1-5, with 8 bases lining up with TRBD1. The CDR3 extends over 14 amino acids. Germline V gene data show CDR1 as MNHNS and CDR2 as SASEGT. V trimming: 7 bases; J trimming: 1 base; junction bases outside the gene matches: 3.

This clonotype was counted many times. With a much larger clone just one base away, this may be a read error. CDR3 residues: CASGFEVIYEQFF. Here the CDR3 DNA reads TGTGCTAGTGGTTTCGAAGTGATCTATGAGCAGTTCTTC. The V gene is TRBV12-5, the J gene TRBJ2-1; D is unclear. Trimming cost V 3 bases and J 8 bases, with 11 bases left between them. Germline-derived CDR1 and CDR2 are LGHNT and FRNRAP. The CDR3 spans 13 residues.

This clonotype was seen ten or more times. Being one base from a much bigger clone, this may be a read error. The CDR3 here is CASSSSPGLGGTGELFF. As DNA, the CDR3 is TGTGCCAGCAGTTCCTCGCCGGGACTGGGGGGCACCGGGGAGCTGTTTTTT. The genes are TRBV6-6 and TRBJ2-2; D is perhaps TRBD2 (6 bases). The germline V and J ends were trimmed by 4 bases and 4 bases, with 19 bases remaining between them. CDR1 MNHNY and CDR2 SVGAGI come from the germline V gene (reference sequence). This CDR3 has 17 amino acids.

In this sample, this clonotype turned up many times. The gene calls are TRBV4-1 and TRBJ2-5, with 12 bases that match TRBD1. This CDR3 contains 16 residues. The V gene's germline CDR1 is MGHRA and CDR2 YSYEKL. The trim removed 0 bases at V and 5 bases at J, leaving 4 bases unmatched. The DNA for the CDR3 is TGCGCCAGCAGCCAAGAAGGGACAGGGGGCTGGGAGACCCAGTACTTC. Protein product: CASSQEGTGGWETQYF.

This clonotype was recorded many times. This sequence joins TRBV12-3 or TRBV12-4 and TRBJ1-2, with D uncertain. The V end was cut by 6 bases, the J end by 2 bases, with 10 bases between. CDR3 length: 13 amino acids. The CDR3 DNA is TGTGCCAGCAGCCTGGCACCAAACTATGGCTACACCTTC. It yields the protein CASSLAPNYGYTF.

The chain couples TRBV9 to TRBJ2-1; 11 nucleotides line up with TRBD2. The germline V gene encodes CDR1 SGDLS and CDR2 YYNGEE. The V and J ends lost 4 bases and 8 bases, in that order; junction bases with no gene match: 5. The CDR3 has 14 residues. The CDR3 DNA follows: TGTGCCAGCAGCCAGCGACTAGCGGGATATGAGCAGTTCTTC. As protein: CASSQRLAGYEQFF.

The genes are TRBV25-1 and TRBJ1-5, with D uncertain. The CDR3 length is 13 residues. Trimming cost V 6 bases and J 6 bases, with 12 bases left between them. Germline CDR1 and CDR2: MGHDK and SYGVNS. CDR3 residues: CASSLESGQPQHF. DNA for the CDR3: TGTGCCAGCAGCTTAGAATCCGGTCAGCCCCAGCATTTT.

The rearrangement joins TRBV2 to TRBJ2-3; D not certain. Germline V gene data show CDR1 as SNHLY and CDR2 as FYNNEI. V lost 6 bases, J lost 14 bases, and 21 bases lay in between. The CDR3 contains 13 residues. The CDR3, as DNA: TGTGCCAGCAGCGACGCTGTCTTTACCTCGCTGTATTTT. Residues: CASSDAVFTSLYF.

This chain connects TRBV7-9 to TRBJ2-3; 9 bases are shared with TRBD1. CDR1 and CDR2 from the germline V gene are SEHNR and FQNEAQ (reference sequence). J lost 4 bases, V lost 6 bases, and 8 bases had no gene match. The CDR3 is 15 amino acids. In nucleotides, the CDR3 is TGTGCCAGCAGTCCCGGGACAGGGAACGCAGATACGCAGTATTTT. Its protein product is CASSPGTGNADTQYF.

This clonotype was observed at least ten times. The J gene is TRBJ1-6, the V gene TRBV3-1, with TRBD1 matching 7 bases. Germline CDR1 LGHDT, CDR2 YNNKEL (reference sequence). Germline trimming cut 3 bases from V and 7 bases from J; bases unmatched to any gene: 6. The CDR3 is 15 residues long. CDR3 DNA sequence: TGTGCCAGCAGCCACGGACAGGTCGAAAATTCACCCCTCCACTTT. It is translated as CASSHGQVENSPLHF. Supplemented by reference TRBV3-1 and TRBJ1-6, the full variable domain reads DTAVSQTPKYLVTQMGNDKSIKCEQNLGHDTMYWYKQDSKKFLKIMFSYNNKELIINETVPNRFSPKSPDKAHLNLHINSLELGDSAVYFCASSHGQVENSPLHFGNGTRLTVT.

This clonotype has a count of ten or more. The J gene is TRBJ2-6, the V gene TRBV25-1; the D is unclear. CDR3 length equals 18 residues. CDR1 and CDR2 from the germline V gene are MGHDK and SYGVNS. Trimming pared 3 bases from V and 0 bases from J, leaving 15 bases between. CDR3 region: CASSETHLRYSGANVLTF. The CDR3 DNA reads TGTGCCAGCAGTGAGACACACCTACGGTACTCTGGGGCCAACGTCCTGACTTTC.

The V call is TRBV20-1, the J call TRBJ2-1; 11 nucleotides agree with TRBD2. The CDR3 contains 16 residues. Germline V CDR1 and CDR2: DFQATT, SNEGSKA (reference sequence). J was trimmed by 5 bases and V by 2 bases; bases with no gene match: 8. The DNA for the CDR3 is TGCAGTGCTAGATTACCGACTAGCGGGACCCACAATGAGCAGTTCTTC. It translates to CSARLPTSGTHNEQFF.

This clonotype was picked up many times. This chain joins TRBV11-3 and TRBJ1-2; possible D gene TRBD1, 5 bases. The ends were cut back, 6 bases at V and 2 bases at J, with 16 bases in the middle. Germline V gene data show CDR1 as SGHNT and CDR2 as YENEEA. There are 15 residues in the CDR3. The CDR3 spells CASSPGGTTNYGYTF. The CDR3 nucleotides read TGTGCCAGCAGTCCCGGGGGGACTACGAACTATGGCTACACCTTC.

This clonotype has just a few counts. This may arise from a read error, as a much more abundant clone is one base away. This chain connects TRBV6-2 or TRBV6-3 to TRBJ2-2; D may be TRBD2 (6 bases). CDR3 length equals 12 residues. CDR1 and CDR2 from the germline V gene are MNHEY and SVGEGT. CDR3 in amino acids: CASSSPPGGLFF. For the CDR3, the DNA is TGTGCCAGCAGTTCGCCCCCCGGGGGGCTGTTTTTT.

In its sample, this clonotype was seen many times. This rearrangement joins TRBV6-2 or TRBV6-3 to TRBJ2-3, with D maybe TRBD1 (6 bases). The CDR3 has 15 residues. Trimming removed 7 bases at V and 0 bases at J, with 14 bases between. CDR1 and CDR2 from the germline V gene are MNHEY and SVGEGT. Here the CDR3 reads CASTDRKASTDTQYF. The CDR3 DNA follows: TGTGCCAGCACCGACAGGAAAGCTAGCACAGATACGCAGTATTTT.

This clonotype was counted ten times or more. The chain employs TRBV7-2 and TRBJ2-2, with 10 bases fitting TRBD2. The CDR3 spans 19 residues. The V gene end was trimmed by 5 bases and the J gene end by 0 bases; junction bases not matched to a gene: 12. In germline, CDR1 is SGHTA, CDR2 FQGNSA. The CDR3 region has the DNA TGTGCCAGCAGCCCCCGGCCGCTAGCGGGAGACTCGAACACCGGGGAGCTGTTTTTT. This encodes CASSPRPLAGDSNTGELFF.

This clonotype was recorded at least ten times. The chain is built from TRBV9 and TRBJ2-1; the D is unclear. V dropped 0 bases and J dropped 6 bases, with 7 bases sitting between them. This CDR3 spans 13 amino acids. Germline V CDR1 and CDR2: SGDLS, YYNGEE. The CDR3 region is CASSVDGSNEQFF. CDR3 nucleotides: TGTGCCAGCAGCGTAGACGGTTCCAATGAGCAGTTCTTC.